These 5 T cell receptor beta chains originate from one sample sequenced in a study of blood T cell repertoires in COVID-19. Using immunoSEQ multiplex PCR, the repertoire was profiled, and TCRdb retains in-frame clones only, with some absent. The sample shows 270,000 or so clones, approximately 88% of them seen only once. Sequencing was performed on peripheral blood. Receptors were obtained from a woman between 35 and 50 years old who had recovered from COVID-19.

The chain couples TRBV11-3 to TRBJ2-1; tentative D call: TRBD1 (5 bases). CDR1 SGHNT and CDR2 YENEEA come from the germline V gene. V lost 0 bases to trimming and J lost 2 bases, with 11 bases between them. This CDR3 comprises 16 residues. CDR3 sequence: CASSLEGVGAYNEQFF. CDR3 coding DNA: TGTGCCAGCAGCTTAGAAGGAGTAGGGGCCTACAATGAGCAGTTCTTC.

In DNA form, the CDR3 reads TGTGCCAGCAGTTCCGGACTCTCTTGGACTGGGAATGAGCAGTTCTTC. The encoded protein is CASSSGLSWTGNEQFF. The chain employs TRBV27 and TRBJ2-1, with a tentative D call TRBD2 (5 bases). Per the germline V gene, CDR1 is MNHEY and CDR2 is SMNVEV (reference sequence). The CDR3 sequence is 16 residues long. Trimming shortened V by 4 bases and J by 7 bases, and 20 bases separated the two germline ends.

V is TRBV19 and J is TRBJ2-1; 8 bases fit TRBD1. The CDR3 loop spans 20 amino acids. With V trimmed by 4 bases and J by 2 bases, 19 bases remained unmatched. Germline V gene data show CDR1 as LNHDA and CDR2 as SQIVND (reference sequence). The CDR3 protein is CASSSPDRVSFPPPYNEQFF. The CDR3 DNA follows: TGTGCCAGTAGTAGCCCGGACAGGGTCTCTTTTCCCCCCCCCTACAATGAGCAGTTCTTC.

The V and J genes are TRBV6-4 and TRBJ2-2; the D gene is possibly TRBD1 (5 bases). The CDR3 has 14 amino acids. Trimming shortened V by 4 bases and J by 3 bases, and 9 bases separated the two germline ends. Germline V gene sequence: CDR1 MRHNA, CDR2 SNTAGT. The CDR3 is CASSADIYTGELFF. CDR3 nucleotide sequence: TGTGCCAGCAGTGCGGACATATACACCGGGGAGCTGTTTTTT.

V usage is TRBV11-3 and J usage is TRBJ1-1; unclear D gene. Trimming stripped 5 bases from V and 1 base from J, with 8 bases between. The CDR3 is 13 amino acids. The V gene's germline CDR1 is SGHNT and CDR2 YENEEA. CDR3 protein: CASSLSANTEAFF. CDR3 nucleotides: TGTGCCAGCAGCCTCAGCGCGAACACTGAAGCTTTCTTT.